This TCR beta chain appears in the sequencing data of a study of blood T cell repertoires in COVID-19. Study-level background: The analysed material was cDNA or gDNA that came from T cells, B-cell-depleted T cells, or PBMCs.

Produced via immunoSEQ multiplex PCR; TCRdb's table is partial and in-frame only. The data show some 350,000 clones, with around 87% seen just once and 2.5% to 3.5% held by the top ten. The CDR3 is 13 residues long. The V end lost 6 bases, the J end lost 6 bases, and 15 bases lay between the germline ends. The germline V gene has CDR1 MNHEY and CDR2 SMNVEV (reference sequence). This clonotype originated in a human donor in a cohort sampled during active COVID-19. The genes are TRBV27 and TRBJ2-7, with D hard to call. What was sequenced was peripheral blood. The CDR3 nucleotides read TGTGCCAGCAGCAAATTGGCCCAAGTCGAGCAGTACTTC. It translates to CASSKLAQVEQYF.